This paragraph reports one TCR beta chain. The target antigen is unknown. The data belong to a study of graft-versus-host responses after intestinal transplantation. On the study more broadly: Every one of the recipients received anti-thymocyte globulin induction and afterwards took tacrolimus and steroids for around 3 years.

Study findings and constraints: Detected in recipient marrow were GvH clones, some of which were first observed in ileum or blood. Some patients had graft-donor T cell macrochimerism, and their allografts showed high graft-versus-host to host-versus-graft clonal ratios.

V shed 3 bases and J shed 7 bases, with 10 bases lying between them. Germline V gene lookup returns CDR1 LNHDA and CDR2 SQIVND (reference sequence). The CDR3 totals 13 residues. TCRdb's copy holds only in-frame clones and misses some; the assay was immunoSEQ multiplex PCR. The profile shows 81,000 or so clones, about 93% of them singletons. The chain combines TRBV19 with TRBJ1-5; D call uncertain. The sequencing used unstimulated CD8+ T cells sorted from spleen or lymph node cells, collected before transplant. The sequence was obtained from a human donor who was the organ donor for an intestinal transplant. CDR3 sequence reads: CASSMLGGQPQHF. As DNA, the CDR3 is TGTGCCAGTAGTATGCTGGGAGGCCAGCCCCAGCATTTT.